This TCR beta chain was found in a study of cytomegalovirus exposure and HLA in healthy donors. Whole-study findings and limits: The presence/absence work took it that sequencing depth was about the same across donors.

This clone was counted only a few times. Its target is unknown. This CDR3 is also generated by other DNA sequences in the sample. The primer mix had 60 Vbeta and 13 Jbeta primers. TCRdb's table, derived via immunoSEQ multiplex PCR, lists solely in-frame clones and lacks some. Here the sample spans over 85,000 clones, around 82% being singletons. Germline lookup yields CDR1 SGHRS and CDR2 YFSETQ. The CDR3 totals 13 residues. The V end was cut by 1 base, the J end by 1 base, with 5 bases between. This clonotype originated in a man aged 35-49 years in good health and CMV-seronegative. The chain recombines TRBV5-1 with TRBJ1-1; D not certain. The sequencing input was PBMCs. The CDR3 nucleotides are TGCGCCAGCAGCTTGACGGGGAACACTGAAGCTTTCTTT. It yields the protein CASSLTGNTEAFF.